The 20 T cell receptor beta chains in this list originate from one sample, sequenced in a study of T cells in narcolepsy. Libraries were prepared by immunoSEQ multiplex PCR; TCRdb keeps only in-frame clonotypes and omits some of them. Among some 30,000 clones, around four fifths were seen once, and the ten largest hold around 2.6%. The sample was CD45RA- memory CD4+ T cells from PBMCs. These receptor sequences come from a human donor with narcolepsy.

The V call is TRBV7-2, the J call TRBJ1-6; 8 positions match TRBD1. The CDR3 consists of 17 residues. Germline lookup yields CDR1 SGHTA and CDR2 FQGNSA. Trimming at V came to 5 bases and at J to 0 bases, leaving 6 bases not matched to a gene. In DNA, the CDR3 is TGTGCCAGCAGCCCGGGACAGGTTGTCTCCTATAATTCACCCCTCCACTTT. This translates into CASSPGQVVSYNSPLHF.

The chain couples TRBV10-1 to TRBJ2-7; a weak D match, TRBD2 (5 bases). V was shortened by 3 bases and J by 0 bases, with 12 bases between the two germline ends. The CDR3 spans 15 residues. Per the germline V gene, CDR1 is WNHNN and CDR2 is SYGVQD (reference sequence). The CDR3 sequence is CASSDLGEGSYEQYF. In DNA, the CDR3 is TGCGCCAGCAGTGACCTCGGGGAAGGCTCCTACGAGCAGTACTTC.

On this clone itself: The junction departs from the called germline gene at one end, perhaps through a read error. This sequence joins TRBV19 and TRBJ1-2; D may be TRBD1 (6 bases). CDR3 length equals 16 residues. Per the germline V gene, CDR1 is LNHDA and CDR2 is SQIVND (reference sequence). CDR3 sequence reads: CTSSRGAGSANYGYTF. The CDR3 region has the DNA TGTACCAGTAGTAGGGGGGCCGGATCGGCTAACTATGGCTACACCTTC.

In nucleotides, the CDR3 is TGTGCCAGCAGACCCGGCGGGGACGGCTATGGCTACACCTTC. It yields the protein CASRPGGDGYGYTF. This sequence joins TRBV5-4 and TRBJ1-2, with D possibly being TRBD1 (5 bases). CDR1 is SGHNT, CDR2 YYREEE, per germline (reference sequence). The CDR3 consists of 14 residues. V lost 5 bases and J lost 4, with 15 bases in between.

The chain employs TRBV7-6 and TRBJ2-3, with D possibly being TRBD1 or TRBD2 (7 bases each). Trimming stripped 5 bases from V and 0 bases from J, with 12 bases between. The germline gives CDR1 SGHVS, CDR2 FNYEAQ. The CDR3 loop spans 15 amino acids. The CDR3: CASSPGGGSTDTQYF. CDR3 nucleotide sequence: TGTGCCAGCAGCCCAGGGGGGGGAAGCACAGATACGCAGTATTTT. Full variable domain (rest looked up from reference TRBV7-6 and TRBJ2-3): GAGVSQSPRYKVTKRGQDVALRCDPISGHVSLYWYRQALGQGPEFLTYFNYEAQQDKSGLPNDRFSAERPEGSISTLTIQRTEQRDSAMYRCASSPGGGSTDTQYFGPGTRLTVL.

The count of this clone is one. This chain uses TRBV4-2 with TRBJ2-1; D not certain. From germline, CDR1 is LGHNA and CDR2 YNFKEQ. Trimming left V 4 bases short and J 9 bases short, with 16 bases between. CDR3 length: 14 amino acids. The CDR3: CASSLNSRVGEQFF. The DNA of the CDR3 is TGTGCCAGCAGCCTCAATTCACGGGTGGGTGAGCAGTTCTTC.

The genes are TRBV7-9 and TRBJ1-4; D is uncertain. Germline-derived CDR1 and CDR2 are SEHNR and FQNEAQ (reference sequence). V was clipped by 4 bases and J by 5 bases, with 14 bases between them. CDR3 length equals 15 residues. CDR3 nucleotides: TGTGCCAGCAGCTCCCTGGGCAATGAGAATGAAAAACTGTTTTTT. Translating it yields CASSSLGNENEKLFF.

This chain connects TRBV6-1 to TRBJ1-5, with D maybe TRBD1 (5 bases). The CDR3 covers 12 residues. Trimming cost V 5 bases and J 6 bases, with 8 bases left between them. CDR1 is MNHNS, CDR2 SASEGT, per germline. The CDR3 coding sequence is TGTGCCAGCAGTTCTACAGGTCAGCCCCAGCATTTT. Its protein product is CASSSTGQPQHF.

The chain uses TRBV7-2 and TRBJ2-7, with 16 positions matching TRBD2. The CDR3 is 18 residues long. Unmatched junction bases numbered 11, after V lost 3 bases and J lost 6 bases. Germline loops: CDR1 SGHTA, CDR2 FQGNSA. Here the CDR3 reads CASSLGLAGGPRKREQYF. CDR3 in DNA: TGTGCCAGCAGCTTGGGACTAGCGGGGGGGCCGAGGAAGCGCGAGCAGTACTTC.

This clone was recorded only once. The chain combines TRBV13 with TRBJ2-2; D gene ambiguous. The length of the CDR3 is 12 residues. Germline loops: CDR1 PRHDT, CDR2 FYEKMQ (reference sequence). The V gene lost 2 bases and the J gene lost 6 bases, with 4 bases spanning the gap. In DNA, the CDR3 is TGTGCCAGCAGCTTAAGATCCGGGGAGCTGTTTTTT. Protein: CASSLRSGELFF.

The gene calls are TRBV2 and TRBJ2-7, with 7 bases matching TRBD2. Germline values: CDR1 SNHLY, CDR2 FYNNEI. There are 13 residues in the CDR3. With 8 bases clipped from V and 2 bases from J, the junction kept 6 bases outside the gene matches. The CDR3, as DNA: TGTGCCAGCGCGGGGGACTCGCCCTACGAGCAGTACTTC. This encodes CASAGDSPYEQYF.

The J gene is TRBJ2-1, the V gene TRBV25-1; D perhaps matches TRBD2 (7 bases). The CDR3 has 13 residues. V was trimmed by 6 bases and J by 4 bases, leaving 10 bases between them. The germline V gene encodes CDR1 MGHDK and CDR2 SYGVNS. CDR3 region: CASRQGGYNEQFF. CDR3 DNA sequence: TGTGCCAGCAGACAGGGAGGGTACAATGAGCAGTTCTTC.

V and J are TRBV5-5 and TRBJ1-2; D may be TRBD1 (6 bases). The germline V gene encodes CDR1 SGHKS and CDR2 YYEKEE (reference sequence). The CDR3 is 13 residues long. Trimming removed 1 base from V and 14 bases from J, with 18 bases in between. CDR3 amino acids: CASSLRAGDYLTF. The CDR3 DNA follows: TGTGCCAGCAGCTTGAGGGCAGGGGATTACTTAACCTTC.

V usage is TRBV4-1 and J usage is TRBJ1-2; no clear D. The CDR3 runs 17 residues. Germline V gene data show CDR1 as MGHRA and CDR2 as YSYEKL. V was pared by 4 bases and J by 0 bases, with 18 bases between. The chain's CDR3 is CASSLSLAPGTNYGYTF. The CDR3 bases are TGCGCCAGCAGCCTTTCCCTCGCGCCAGGAACTAACTATGGCTACACCTTC.

There are a few counts of this clone. V is TRBV15 and J is TRBJ1-4, with D tentatively TRBD1 (6 bases). Germline V gives CDR1 LNHNV, CDR2 YYDKDF (reference sequence). The length of the CDR3 is 17 residues. V shed 2 bases and J shed 8 bases, with 21 bases lying between them. The DNA for the CDR3 is TGTGCCACCAGCAGACCGGGGGGGGCCAACGGAAGGGAAAAACTGTTTTTT. Protein sequence: CATSRPGGANGREKLFF.

The rearrangement joins TRBV29-1 to TRBJ2-7; 8 nucleotides line up with TRBD1. The CDR3 runs 13 residues. Trimming took 5 bases from V and 4 from J; bases not matched to a gene: 7. Germline loops: CDR1 SQVTM, CDR2 ANQGSEA. CDR3 sequence reads: CSVLRQGAYEQYF. CDR3 coding DNA: TGCAGCGTTCTGAGGCAGGGGGCTTACGAGCAGTACTTC.

The gene calls are TRBV19 and TRBJ1-5, with D possibly being TRBD1 (6 bases). The germline V and J ends were trimmed by 4 bases and 0 bases, with 19 bases remaining between them. Germline loops: CDR1 LNHDA, CDR2 SQIVND (reference sequence). The CDR3 sequence is 18 residues long. DNA for the CDR3: TGTGCCAGTAGTAGGAGGGTAGGGGGGTCACTTAGCAATCAGCCCCAGCATTTT. It yields the protein CASSRRVGGSLSNQPQHF.

The CDR3 sequence: CASSLLPPQGTHSYEQYF. The DNA of the CDR3 is TGCGCCAGCAGCCTTCTACCGCCACAGGGGACACACTCCTACGAGCAGTACTTC. The chain couples TRBV5-1 to TRBJ2-7, with 7 bases aligning to TRBD1. The CDR3 is made up of 18 amino acids. CDR1 and CDR2 from the germline V gene are SGHRS and YFSETQ. Trimming took 4 bases from V and 0 from J; bases not matched to a gene: 16.

This chain uses TRBV7-9 with TRBJ2-1; D might be TRBD2 (6 bases). The CDR3 has 16 residues. CDR1 is SEHNR, CDR2 FQNEAQ, per germline (reference sequence). V was clipped by 5 bases and J by 4 bases, with 18 bases between them. The CDR3 loop reads CASSRRVGDLYNEQFF. The CDR3, as DNA: TGTGCCAGCAGCCGGAGGGTAGGGGACCTATACAATGAGCAGTTCTTC.

The chain is built from TRBV5-1 and TRBJ2-5; D call uncertain. In germline, CDR1 is SGHRS, CDR2 YFSETQ. The CDR3 loop spans 14 amino acids. V was cut by 1 base and J by 2 bases, with 9 bases left in between. CDR3 sequence: CASSLSARQETQYF. DNA for the CDR3: TGCGCCAGCAGCTTGAGCGCTAGGCAAGAGACCCAGTACTTC.